This note documents a single TCR beta chain sequence. Its matching antigen is unknown. This specimen comes from a study of response to subunit inactivated influenza vaccine. General study findings and limits: Authors suggested few new T cells are recruited by each seasonal influenza vaccination.

J gave up 3 bases and V 4 bases, and 6 bases lay outside the gene matches. Germline V gene data show CDR1 as GTSNPN and CDR2 as SVGIG (reference sequence). This CDR3 spans 14 amino acids. TCRdb itself ran the RT-PCR reads through MiXCR, one entry per CDR3 protein. The sample shows over 800,000 distinct CDR3 sequences, roughly 20% of them seen only once. Sequencing used PBMCs from blood, obtained approximately 5 days after vaccination. This rearrangement joins TRBV30 to TRBJ2-7, with 10 bases that match TRBD1. The source is a man aged 50-60 years who received an inactivated influenza vaccine. DNA of the CDR3: TGTGCCTGGACACCCGGACAGGGGGGCTACGAGCAGTACTTC. It is translated as CAWTPGQGGYEQYF.